Listed below are T cell receptor beta chains from one sample, sequenced in a study of blood T cell repertoires in COVID-19. Clones were sequenced by immunoSEQ multiplex PCR, and TCRdb holds only the in-frame ones, with some missing. The data hold 140,000 or so clones, with about 90% observed a single time. Sequences were obtained from PBMCs or T cells enriched from blood (not recorded which). The receptors stem from a man aged 55 to 70 who had recovered from COVID-19. Each CDR3 is given with its conserved first and last residue. D genes are given only for firm matches. Rows give clone size only sometimes, using once, few, many, or a class for an expanded clone.

cdr3_aa | cdr3_nt | j_call | clone_size | v_call | d_call
CASSSRGDYEQYF | TGTGCCAGTAGTAGCAGGGGAGACTACGAGCAGTACTTC | TRBJ2-7 | . | TRBV19 | .
CASRRQGTDSPLHF | TGTGCCAGCAGAAGACAGGGTACCGATTCACCCCTCCACTTT | TRBJ1-6 | . | TRBV6-4 | TRBD1
CASSGWDRAKNIQYF | TGCGCCAGCAGTGGTTGGGACAGAGCCAAAAACATTCAGTACTTC | TRBJ2-4 | . | TRBV10-2 | TRBD1
CATSREGAPGETQYF | TGTGCCACCAGCAGAGAGGGGGCGCCCGGGGAGACCCAGTACTTC | TRBJ2-5 | few | TRBV15 | .
CASSLDGTGGNSPLHF | TGTGCCAGCAGCTTAGACGGGACAGGCGGTAATTCACCCCTCCACTTT | TRBJ1-6 | few | TRBV7-2 | TRBD1
CASHSSYNEQFF | TGTGCCAGCCACAGCTCCTACAATGAGCAGTTCTTC | TRBJ2-1 | once | TRBV28 | .
CASSYEDTQYF | TGTGCCAGCAGCTATGAGGATACGCAGTATTTT | TRBJ2-3 | once | TRBV5-4 | .
CASSLEQEWDEQYF | TGTGCCAGCAGCTTGGAACAGGAATGGGACGAGCAGTACTTC | TRBJ2-7 | . | TRBV5-6 | .
CASSPGGGAREKLFF | TGTGCCAGCAGCCCCGGGGGAGGGGCGAGAGAAAAACTGTTTTTT | TRBJ1-4 | . | TRBV5-4 | .
CASSYSMGGDTEAFF | TGTGCCAGCAGTTACTCGATGGGGGGGGACACTGAAGCTTTCTTT | TRBJ1-1 | . | TRBV6-5 | .
CASRLTGGPPEAFF | TGTGCCAGCAGGCTAACCGGGGGACCGCCAGAAGCTTTCTTT | TRBJ1-1 | . | TRBV28 | .
CASRRSFNEKLFF | TGTGCCAGCAGACGTAGCTTTAATGAAAAACTGTTTTTT | TRBJ1-4 | . | TRBV28 | .
CASSPAGFGELFF | TGTGCCAGCAGCCCGGCAGGGTTCGGGGAGCTGTTTTTT | TRBJ2-2 | . | TRBV9 | .
CASSLARGPNTEAFF | TGTGCCAGCAGCTTGGCCAGGGGCCCGAACACTGAAGCTTTCTTT | TRBJ1-1 | once | TRBV5-6 | .
CASSIGAGGYNEQFF | TGTGCCAGTAGTATCGGGGCAGGGGGCTACAATGAGCAGTTCTTC | TRBJ2-1 | . | TRBV19 | TRBD1
CATSEGQPTDTQYF | TGTGCCACCAGTGAAGGACAGCCCACAGATACGCAGTATTTT | TRBJ2-3 | . | TRBV24-1 | .
CASSSGTRGTDTQYF | TGTGCCAGCAGCTCCGGGACAAGGGGAACAGATACGCAGTATTTT | TRBJ2-3 | . | TRBV11-3 | .
CASSKVKMGASSYNSPLHF | TGTGCCAGCAGCAAAGTTAAGATGGGGGCAAGCTCCTATAATTCACCCCTCCACTTT | TRBJ1-6 | . | TRBV21-1 | .
CAWRVLAGGDTQYF | TGTGCCTGGAGGGTACTAGCGGGAGGAGATACGCAGTATTTT | TRBJ2-3 | once | TRBV30 | TRBD2
CASSARGRGADTQYF | TGTGCCAGCAGTGCGAGGGGGCGCGGAGCCGATACGCAGTATTTT | TRBJ2-3 | once | TRBV27 | TRBD1
CASSPQRWADTQYF | TGTGCCAGCAGCCCCCAGAGGTGGGCAGATACGCAGTATTTT | TRBJ2-3 | few | TRBV14 | .
CASSETADTQYF | TGCGCCAGCAGTGAGACGGCAGATACGCAGTATTTT | TRBJ2-3 | few | TRBV10-2 | .
CASKGQGLYEQYF | TGCGCCAGCAAGGGACAGGGACTCTACGAGCAGTACTTC | TRBJ2-7 | . | TRBV5-1 | TRBD1
CASSGEAGNQPQHF | TGTGCCAGCAGTGGGGAGGCAGGAAATCAGCCCCAGCATTTT | TRBJ1-5 | . | TRBV2 | .
CASSPQGGYEKLFF | TGTGCCAGCAGCCCACAGGGTGGGTATGAAAAACTGTTTTTT | TRBJ1-4 | . | TRBV2 | .
CASTQRQGFGNTIYF | TGTGCCAGCACCCAACGACAGGGATTCGGAAACACCATATATTTT | TRBJ1-3 | few | TRBV6-5 | TRBD1
CASSLRGTASETQYF | TGTGCCAGCAGCCTTAGAGGGACAGCGAGTGAGACCCAGTACTTC | TRBJ2-5 | . | TRBV7-3 | TRBD1
CASSWGQGGGYEQYF | TGTGCCAGCAGCTGGGGACAGGGCGGGGGCTACGAGCAGTACTTC | TRBJ2-7 | . | TRBV5-4 | TRBD1
CASSPGASAYEQYF | TGTGCCAGCTCACCAGGAGCGTCGGCCTACGAGCAGTACTTC | TRBJ2-7 | . | TRBV18 | .
CASSQPGLSTYEQYF | TGTGCCAGCAGCCAACCCGGGTTGAGCACCTACGAGCAGTACTTC | TRBJ2-7 | . | TRBV3-1/TRBV3-2 | .
CASSPQQGTHIQYF | TGTGCCAGCTCACCACAACAGGGAACCCATATTCAGTACTTC | TRBJ2-4 | . | TRBV18 | .
CASNRRGESPLHF | TGTGCCAGCAATCGAAGAGGAGAATCACCCCTCCACTTT | TRBJ1-6 | . | TRBV11-2 | .
CASSRTGGLQGYTF | TGTGCCAGCAGCCGGACAGGGGGCTTGCAAGGCTACACCTTC | TRBJ1-2 | . | TRBV14 | TRBD1
CASTPQVGRIYGYTF | TGTGCCAGCACTCCCCAGGTGGGGCGGATCTATGGCTACACCTTC | TRBJ1-2 | . | TRBV28 | .
CASSPRSGRGYEQYF | TGTGCCAGCAGCCCCCGTAGCGGGAGAGGCTACGAGCAGTACTTC | TRBJ2-7 | few | TRBV9 | TRBD2
CATSNRESSYNEQFF | TGTGCCACCAGCAACCGGGAGTCCTCCTACAATGAGCAGTTCTTC | TRBJ2-1 | . | TRBV24-1 | .
CASSQGLAGVSQYF | TGTGCCAGCAGCCAGGGACTAGCGGGGGTCTCGCAGTATTTT | TRBJ2-3 | . | TRBV3-1/TRBV3-2 | TRBD2
CASSFRPGLSTDTQYF | TGTGCCAGCAGCTTTCGTCCAGGGCTTAGCACAGATACGCAGTATTTT | TRBJ2-3 | . | TRBV13 | .
CASSFVLGTDTQYF | TGTGCCAGCAGTTTTGTGCTAGGCACAGATACGCAGTATTTT | TRBJ2-3 | few | TRBV28 | .
CASSDPDTTNTGELFF | TGTGCCAGCAGTGACCCGGACACTACGAACACCGGGGAGCTGTTTTTT | TRBJ2-2 | . | TRBV6-4 | .
CASSLGGRGAQETQYF | TGTGCCAGCAGCTTGGGGGGGCGGGGGGCCCAAGAGACCCAGTACTTC | TRBJ2-5 | . | TRBV5-4 | TRBD2
CASSLVRGLSEQYF | TGTGCCAGCAGCTTAGTTAGAGGGTTAAGCGAGCAGTACTTC | TRBJ2-7 | . | TRBV11-2 | .
CASSPSGRGRQPQHF | TGCGCCAGCAGTCCCTCCGGGAGGGGCAGGCAGCCCCAGCATTTT | TRBJ1-5 | . | TRBV10-2 | .
CASSLPSSGGQTGELFF | TGTGCCAGCAGCTTGCCTTCTAGCGGGGGCCAAACCGGGGAGCTGTTTTTT | TRBJ2-2 | . | TRBV5-4 | TRBD2
CASSPAGTGSGYTF | TGTGCCAGCTCACCAGCCGGAACAGGGAGTGGCTACACCTTC | TRBJ1-2 | . | TRBV18 | .
CASSFRGQLNEKLFF | TGTGCCAGCAGCTTCCGGGGACAGCTTAATGAAAAACTGTTTTTT | TRBJ1-4 | . | TRBV7-6 | TRBD1
CASIMDREAFF | TGTGCCAGCATCATGGACAGGGAGGCTTTCTTT | TRBJ1-1 | . | TRBV12-3/TRBV12-4 | TRBD1
CASNIAVNQPQHF | TGTGCCAGTAATATCGCAGTAAATCAGCCCCAGCATTTT | TRBJ1-5 | . | TRBV19 | .
CSVETTRQDTQYF | TGCAGCGTTGAAACAACCCGACAGGATACGCAGTATTTT | TRBJ2-3 | . | TRBV29-1 | .
CASHGRSNQPQHF | TGTGCCAGCCACGGGAGGAGCAATCAGCCCCAGCATTTT | TRBJ1-5 | . | TRBV2 | .
CASSLGAGAGNTIYF | TGTGCCAGCAGCTTGGGCGCAGGGGCTGGAAACACCATATATTTT | TRBJ1-3 | . | TRBV5-4 | .
CSGGGGSGTQYF | TGCAGCGGAGGCGGGGGGTCTGGGACCCAGTACTTC | TRBJ2-5 | . | TRBV29-1 | TRBD2
CASRKDRVEDEQYF | TGTGCCAGCAGAAAGGACAGGGTCGAGGACGAGCAGTACTTC | TRBJ2-7 | few | TRBV2 | TRBD1
CASKVSSYNSPLHF | TGTGCCAGTAAAGTCAGCTCCTATAATTCACCCCTCCACTTT | TRBJ1-6 | . | TRBV28 | .
CSVEEGARGQPQHF | TGCAGCGTTGAAGAGGGGGCCCGGGGTCAGCCCCAGCATTTT | TRBJ1-5 | . | TRBV29-1 | .
CASLMTSGRINEQFF | TGTGCCAGCCTAATGACTAGCGGGAGAATCAATGAGCAGTTCTTC | TRBJ2-1 | . | TRBV28 | TRBD2
CASRSGQETQYF | TGTGCCAGCAGGTCCGGGCAAGAGACCCAGTACTTC | TRBJ2-5 | . | TRBV28 | .
CASTTNQPQHF | TGTGCCAGCACCACTAATCAGCCCCAGCATTTT | TRBJ1-5 | . | TRBV28 | .
CASSLPGQETQYF | TGTGCTAGCAGCTTACCAGGACAAGAGACCCAGTACTTC | TRBJ2-5 | . | TRBV7-7 | .